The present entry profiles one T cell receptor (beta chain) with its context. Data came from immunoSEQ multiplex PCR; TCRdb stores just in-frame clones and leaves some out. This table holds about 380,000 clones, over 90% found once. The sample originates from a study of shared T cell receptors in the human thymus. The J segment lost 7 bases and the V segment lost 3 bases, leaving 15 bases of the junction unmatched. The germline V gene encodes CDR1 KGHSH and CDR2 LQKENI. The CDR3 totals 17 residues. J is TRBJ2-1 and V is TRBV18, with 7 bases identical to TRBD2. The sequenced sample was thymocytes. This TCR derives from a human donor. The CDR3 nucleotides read TGTGCCAGCTCACCCGAAAGACTAGCTCCAAAGAAGAATGAGCAGTTCTTC. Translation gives CASSPERLAPKKNEQFF.